The rows below give T cell receptor beta chains drawn from one sample of a study of blood T cell repertoires in COVID-19. The assay was immunoSEQ multiplex PCR, and TCRdb's table has in-frame clones only and misses some. The sample holds 150,000 to 200,000 clones, roughly 86% seen once. The specimen sequenced was peripheral blood. The origin of the receptors is a man between 18 and 29 years old with acute or convalescent COVID-19. CDR3s include the opening cysteine and the closing phenylalanine or tryptophan. The order of the fields is V gene, clone size, D gene, J gene, CDR3 protein, CDR3 DNA. The D gene is left open where the match is weak. Where a row states a size, it is once, few, many or the class of an expanded clone; other rows omit it.

V: TRBV23-1
size: NA
D: TRBD1
J: TRBJ1-5
CDR3: CASSQGEQGSSNQPQHF
DNA: TGCGCCAGCAGTCAAGGGGAACAGGGGTCTAGCAATCAGCCCCAGCATTTT

V: TRBV2
size: once
D: TRBD1
J: TRBJ2-5
CDR3: CASRLRTGGSQETQYF
DNA: TGTGCCAGCAGACTAAGGACAGGGGGCTCCCAAGAGACCCAGTACTTC

V: TRBV12-5
size: NA
D: TRBD2
J: TRBJ2-3
CDR3: CASGLAPRLAGGPGDTQYF
DNA: TGTGCTAGTGGTTTGGCTCCCCGTCTAGCGGGGGGGCCGGGGGATACGCAGTATTTT

V: TRBV7-3
size: NA
D: NA
J: TRBJ2-5
CDR3: CASSLGGSQETQYF
DNA: TGTGCCAGCAGCTTAGGCGGCTCTCAGGAGACCCAGTACTTC

V: TRBV2
size: NA
D: TRBD2
J: TRBJ2-3
CDR3: CASSEAPGTSSNTQYF
DNA: TGTGCCAGCAGTGAAGCCCCGGGGACTAGCTCTAATACGCAGTATTTT

V: TRBV7-7
size: few
D: NA
J: TRBJ2-1
CDR3: CASSLGPAFSSYNEQFF
DNA: TGTGCCAGCAGCTTAGGACCAGCGTTTAGCTCCTACAATGAGCAGTTCTTC

V: TRBV4-1
size: NA
D: NA
J: TRBJ2-1
CDR3: CASSQDRGSYNEQFF
DNA: TGCGCCAGCAGCCAAGATCGGGGTTCCTACAATGAGCAGTTCTTC

V: TRBV6-1
size: NA
D: NA
J: TRBJ1-4
CDR3: CASSEWRADEKLFF
DNA: TGTGCCAGCAGTGAGTGGAGGGCGGATGAAAAACTGTTTTTT

V: TRBV6-5
size: NA
D: NA
J: TRBJ2-3
CDR3: CASSYSPRKSTDTQYF
DNA: TGTGCCAGCAGTTACTCCCCCAGGAAAAGCACAGATACGCAGTATTTT

V: TRBV7-8
size: NA
D: NA
J: TRBJ1-6
CDR3: CASSLIDEGSPLHF
DNA: TGTGCCAGCAGCTTAATAGATGAGGGTTCACCCCTCCACTTT

V: TRBV19
size: NA
D: NA
J: TRBJ1-4
CDR3: CASKTGPEKLFF
DNA: TGTGCCAGTAAAACAGGGCCCGAAAAACTGTTTTTT

V: TRBV7-2
size: NA
D: TRBD1
J: TRBJ2-2
CDR3: CASSFSGQGTPRELFF
DNA: TGTGCCAGCAGCTTTTCGGGACAGGGGACACCGAGGGAGCTGTTTTTT

V: TRBV5-4
size: once
D: TRBD2
J: TRBJ2-5
CDR3: CASSLRLAGAETQYF
DNA: TGTGCCAGCAGCTTGAGGCTAGCGGGGGCAGAGACCCAGTACTTC

V: TRBV2
size: NA
D: NA
J: TRBJ1-6
CDR3: CASSPTGRESPLHF
DNA: TGTGCCAGCAGTCCTACCGGGAGGGAATCACCCCTCCACTTT

V: TRBV5-1
size: NA
D: TRBD1
J: TRBJ1-2
CDR3: CASSEGQGAHRGYGYTF
DNA: TGCGCCAGCAGTGAGGGACAGGGGGCGCACAGGGGCTATGGCTACACCTTC

V: TRBV7-8
size: NA
D: TRBD2
J: TRBJ2-7
CDR3: CASSLQGMVAGSGDEQYF
DNA: TGTGCCAGCAGCCTTCAGGGAATGGTAGCGGGGAGTGGTGACGAGCAGTACTTC

V: TRBV6-5
size: once
D: NA
J: TRBJ2-3
CDR3: CASNRGSSDTQYF
DNA: TGTGCCAGCAATAGAGGGAGCTCAGATACGCAGTATTTT

V: TRBV7-9
size: NA
D: NA
J: TRBJ1-1
CDR3: CASSPIGRGNTEAFF
DNA: TGTGCCAGCAGCCCTATAGGCAGGGGGAACACTGAAGCTTTCTTT

V: TRBV10-2
size: NA
D: NA
J: TRBJ2-3
CDR3: CASMRGGPDTQYF
DNA: TGCGCCAGCATGAGGGGGGGCCCCGATACGCAGTATTTT

V: TRBV12-5
size: NA
D: NA
J: TRBJ1-5
CDR3: CASGLDYNAGGNSNQPQHF
DNA: TGTGCTAGTGGTTTGGATTACAACGCGGGGGGGAATAGCAATCAGCCCCAGCATTTT

V: TRBV12-3/TRBV12-4
size: NA
D: TRBD1
J: TRBJ2-1
CDR3: CASETGMGNEQFF
DNA: TGTGCCAGCGAGACAGGGATGGGCAATGAGCAGTTCTTC

V: TRBV7-6
size: NA
D: NA
J: TRBJ2-5
CDR3: CASSLISQGSGETQYF
DNA: TGTGCCAGCAGCTTAATCTCTCAGGGGTCAGGGGAGACCCAGTACTTC

V: TRBV25-1
size: NA
D: TRBD1
J: TRBJ1-1
CDR3: CASSRTGGSFSTEAFF
DNA: TGTGCCAGCAGTCGGACAGGGGGCTCTTTCAGCACTGAAGCTTTCTTT

V: TRBV7-9
size: NA
D: NA
J: TRBJ2-4
CDR3: CASSPRPGELAKNIQYF
DNA: TGTGCCAGCAGCCCCAGGCCCGGGGAGCTAGCCAAAAACATTCAGTACTTC

V: TRBV5-4
size: NA
D: NA
J: TRBJ2-1
CDR3: CASSLGTAYNEQFF
DNA: TGTGCCAGCAGCTTGGGGACAGCTTACAATGAGCAGTTCTTC

V: TRBV7-2
size: NA
D: TRBD2
J: TRBJ2-1
CDR3: CASSPRTSGGSSYNEQFF
DNA: TGTGCCAGCAGCCCAAGGACTAGCGGGGGGAGCTCCTACAATGAGCAGTTCTTC

V: TRBV3-1/TRBV3-2
size: NA
D: TRBD1
J: TRBJ1-2
CDR3: CASSQGQGAGGYTF
DNA: TGTGCCAGCAGCCAGGGACAGGGGGCGGGTGGCTACACCTTC

V: TRBV6-4
size: NA
D: NA
J: TRBJ1-6
CDR3: CASSDSGGNSPLHF
DNA: TGTGCCAGCAGTGACAGTGGAGGTAATTCACCCCTCCACTTT

V: TRBV9
size: NA
D: NA
J: TRBJ1-6
CDR3: CASSAQGWSPLHF
DNA: TGTGCCAGCAGCGCGCAGGGATGGTCACCCCTCCACTTT

V: TRBV6-5
size: NA
D: NA
J: TRBJ1-1
CDR3: CASSYDGRGNTEAFF
DNA: TGTGCCAGCAGTTACGACGGCAGGGGTAACACTGAAGCTTTCTTT

V: TRBV7-2
size: NA
D: TRBD2
J: TRBJ2-1
CDR3: CASRTSAIEQFF
DNA: TGTGCCAGCCGGACTAGCGCCATAGAGCAGTTCTTC

V: TRBV5-1
size: NA
D: NA
J: TRBJ1-6
CDR3: CASSLAGTGRSPLHF
DNA: TGCGCCAGCAGCTTGGCCGGGACTGGGAGATCACCCCTCCACTTT

V: TRBV10-3
size: NA
D: TRBD2
J: TRBJ2-7
CDR3: CATAGGGPTYEQYF
DNA: TGTGCCACCGCGGGCGGGGGGCCTACCTACGAGCAGTACTTC

V: TRBV6-6
size: NA
D: NA
J: TRBJ1-3
CDR3: CASSPVQGPALSGNTIYF
DNA: TGTGCCAGCAGTCCCGTTCAGGGGCCGGCCCTCTCTGGAAACACCATATATTTT

V: TRBV28
size: NA
D: NA
J: TRBJ1-1
CDR3: CASSLIPEMTMNTEAFF
DNA: TGTGCCAGCAGTTTAATCCCTGAAATGACTATGAACACTGAAGCTTTCTTT

V: TRBV6-6
size: NA
D: TRBD1
J: TRBJ1-2
CDR3: CASSLGQHDGYTF
DNA: TGTGCCAGCAGCCTGGGACAGCACGATGGCTACACCTTC

V: TRBV25-1
size: NA
D: TRBD1
J: TRBJ1-2
CDR3: CASSGQGQGGYGYTF
DNA: TGTGCCAGCAGTGGCCAGGGACAGGGCGGATATGGCTACACCTTC

V: TRBV6-5
size: NA
D: TRBD1
J: TRBJ1-6
CDR3: CASSYDRVGSPLHF
DNA: TGTGCCAGCAGTTACGACAGGGTTGGATCACCCCTCCACTTT

V: TRBV9
size: NA
D: TRBD2
J: TRBJ2-1
CDR3: CASSVRLAGGRNEQFF
DNA: TGTGCCAGCAGCGTAAGACTAGCGGGGGGGAGGAATGAGCAGTTCTTC

V: TRBV19
size: NA
D: NA
J: TRBJ1-6
CDR3: CASSRYNSPLHF
DNA: TGTGCCAGTAGCAGGTATAATTCACCCCTCCACTTT

V: TRBV2
size: NA
D: NA
J: TRBJ2-2
CDR3: CASNGGLATGELFF
DNA: TGTGCCAGCAACGGGGGGCTGGCTACCGGGGAGCTGTTTTTT

V: TRBV3-1/TRBV3-2
size: NA
D: NA
J: TRBJ1-2
CDR3: CASSPTRNYGYTF
DNA: TGTGCCAGCAGTCCGACAAGAAACTATGGCTACACCTTC

V: TRBV5-1
size: NA
D: TRBD2
J: TRBJ2-1
CDR3: CASSLVPSGGSYNEQFF
DNA: TGCGCCAGCAGCTTGGTCCCTAGCGGGGGCTCCTACAATGAGCAGTTCTTC

V: TRBV29-1
size: NA
D: NA
J: TRBJ1-5
CDR3: CSVAGANQPQHF
DNA: TGCAGCGTGGCAGGGGCGAATCAGCCCCAGCATTTT

V: TRBV12-3/TRBV12-4
size: NA
D: NA
J: TRBJ2-3
CDR3: CASSRGAQDTQYF
DNA: TGTGCCAGCAGTCGGGGGGCCCAGGATACGCAGTATTTT

V: TRBV6-1
size: NA
D: NA
J: TRBJ2-1
CDR3: CASSEGRYEQFF
DNA: TGTGCCAGCAGTGAAGGCCGGTATGAGCAGTTCTTC

V: TRBV21-1
size: NA
D: NA
J: TRBJ2-5
CDR3: CASSALGRQGSETQYF
DNA: TGTGCCAGCAGCGCCTTGGGGCGACAGGGGTCCGAGACCCAGTACTTC

V: TRBV6-2/TRBV6-3
size: few
D: NA
J: TRBJ2-7
CDR3: CASSPLAQFSYEQYF
DNA: TGTGCCAGCAGCCCCCTGGCACAGTTCTCCTACGAGCAGTACTTC

V: TRBV24-1
size: NA
D: TRBD1
J: TRBJ1-5
CDR3: CATSDQTGGQPQHF
DNA: TGTGCCACCAGTGACCAGACAGGGGGTCAGCCCCAGCATTTT

V: TRBV29-1
size: NA
D: TRBD1
J: TRBJ2-7
CDR3: CSGGTGTAVGEQYF
DNA: TGCAGCGGGGGGACAGGGACAGCAGTCGGGGAGCAGTACTTC

V: TRBV4-1
size: once
D: TRBD2
J: TRBJ2-7
CDR3: CASSQAATSGSYEQYF
DNA: TGCGCCAGCAGCCAAGCGGCGACTAGCGGCTCCTACGAGCAGTACTTC

V: TRBV6-4
size: few
D: TRBD2
J: TRBJ2-2
CDR3: CASSAPAGGQGGELFF
DNA: TGTGCCAGCAGTGCACCAGCGGGGGGTCAGGGCGGGGAGCTGTTTTTT

V: TRBV27
size: NA
D: NA
J: TRBJ1-5
CDR3: CASSLVVQGGEYSNQPQHF
DNA: TGTGCCAGCAGTTTAGTAGTACAGGGTGGAGAGTATAGCAATCAGCCCCAGCATTTT

V: TRBV18
size: NA
D: TRBD1
J: TRBJ2-2
CDR3: CASSPGQANTGELFF
DNA: TGTGCCAGCTCACCGGGACAGGCGAACACCGGGGAGCTGTTTTTT

V: TRBV27
size: NA
D: NA
J: TRBJ1-6
CDR3: CASSLEGTSNSPLHF
DNA: TGTGCCAGCAGTTTGGAAGGGACTTCTAATTCACCCCTCCACTTT

V: TRBV7-3
size: NA
D: NA
J: TRBJ2-3
CDR3: CASSPGTGSTNTQYF
DNA: TGTGCCAGCAGCCCCGGAACAGGCTCGACCAATACGCAGTATTTT

V: TRBV5-1
size: NA
D: NA
J: TRBJ1-6
CDR3: CASSVGKGLSYNSPLHF
DNA: TGCGCCAGCAGCGTAGGAAAGGGGCTTTCCTATAATTCACCCCTCCACTTT